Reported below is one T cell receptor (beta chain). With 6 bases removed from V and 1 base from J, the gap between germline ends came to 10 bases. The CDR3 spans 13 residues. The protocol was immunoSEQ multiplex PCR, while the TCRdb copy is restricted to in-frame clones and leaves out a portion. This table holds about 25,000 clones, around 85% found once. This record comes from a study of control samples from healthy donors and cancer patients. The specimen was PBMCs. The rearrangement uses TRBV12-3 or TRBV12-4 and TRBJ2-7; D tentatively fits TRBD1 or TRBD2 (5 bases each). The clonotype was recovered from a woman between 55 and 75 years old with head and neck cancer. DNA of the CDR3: TGTGCCAGCAGGGTTTGGGGGTCCTACGAGCAGTACTTC. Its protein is CASRVWGSYEQYF.